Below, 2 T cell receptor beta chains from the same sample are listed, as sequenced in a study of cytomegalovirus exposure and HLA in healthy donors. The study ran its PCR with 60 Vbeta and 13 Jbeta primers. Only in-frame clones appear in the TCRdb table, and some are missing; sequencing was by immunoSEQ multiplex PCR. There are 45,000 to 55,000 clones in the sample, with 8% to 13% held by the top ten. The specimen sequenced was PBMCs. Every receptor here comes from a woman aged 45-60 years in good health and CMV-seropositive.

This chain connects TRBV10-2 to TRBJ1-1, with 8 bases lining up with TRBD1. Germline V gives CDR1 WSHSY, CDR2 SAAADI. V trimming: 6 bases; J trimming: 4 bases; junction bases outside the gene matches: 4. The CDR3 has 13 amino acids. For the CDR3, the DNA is TGCGCCAGCAGGAGTACAGGGGGCACTGAAGCTTTCTTT. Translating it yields CASRSTGGTEAFF.

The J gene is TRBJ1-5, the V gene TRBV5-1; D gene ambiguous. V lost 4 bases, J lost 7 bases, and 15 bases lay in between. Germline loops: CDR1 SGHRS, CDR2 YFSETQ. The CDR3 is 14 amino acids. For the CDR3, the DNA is TGCGCCAGCAGCCTGGTCGGGGAGGAACAGCCCCAGCATTTT. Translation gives CASSLVGEEQPQHF.